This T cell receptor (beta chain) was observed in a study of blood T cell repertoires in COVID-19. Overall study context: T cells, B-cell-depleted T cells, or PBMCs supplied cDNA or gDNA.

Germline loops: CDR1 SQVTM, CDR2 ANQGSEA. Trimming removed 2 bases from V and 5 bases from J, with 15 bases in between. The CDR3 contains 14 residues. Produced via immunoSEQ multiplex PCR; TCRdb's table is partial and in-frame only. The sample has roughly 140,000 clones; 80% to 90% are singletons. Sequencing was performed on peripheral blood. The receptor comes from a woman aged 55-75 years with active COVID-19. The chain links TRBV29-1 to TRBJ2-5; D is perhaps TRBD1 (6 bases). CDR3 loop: CSVELAGQGETQYF. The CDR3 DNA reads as TGCAGCGTTGAACTGGCAGGGCAGGGGGAGACCCAGTACTTC.